The present entry profiles one TCR beta chain with its context. Only in-frame clones appear in the TCRdb table, and some are missing; sequencing was by immunoSEQ multiplex PCR. The sample shows around 700,000 clones, 92% of them seen only once. The data are from a study of shared clonotypes between healthy human individuals. V dropped 7 bases and J dropped 5 bases, with 19 bases sitting between them. The CDR3 is made up of 16 amino acids. CD45RO-negative cells were positively selected for CCR7, leaving out terminally differentiated effector memory CD45RA+ cells. The V gene is TRBV5-7, the J gene TRBJ2-6; D is ambiguous. TRBV5-7 is identified as an open reading frame with a role that is uncertain. The sequenced sample was naive CD8+ T cells sorted from blood. The sequence came from a man aged 30 to 39 in good health. CDR3 nucleotide sequence: TGTGCCAGCCAGATGTATGTACAAAGTCGGGCCAACGTCCTGACTTTC. Translation: CASQMYVQSRANVLTF.